The following is a T cell receptor beta chain sequence with its context. Its antigen has not been determined. No much larger clone exists at a distance of one base, and base qualities are not known. The sample is drawn from a study of shared clonotypes between healthy human individuals (dated by TCRdb to the early 2020s). Regarding the complete study: The cohort included three men and a couple of women between 18 and 49 years of age. For each donor, three plates each were used for CD4 naive and CD4 memory, two plates were used for CD8 naive, and one plate was used for CD8 memory. To estimate repertoire size and how much clonotypes are shared between individuals, the study performed deep sequencing of blood TCR repertoires from five healthy adults. To increase sequencing depth and limit assay-specific biases, different laboratories used diverse techniques to prepare libraries and sequence TCR repertoires. Per donor, leukapheresis produced somewhere between about 0.9 and 9.5 billion PBMCs.

Broader findings and caveats from the paper: Clonotypes shared by all four sorted-subset donors showed higher generation probabilities than non-shared clonotypes. Based on pairwise subsampling, the degree of clonotype sharing among donors was expected to be affected by sequencing depth. The genetic and exposure-history diversity represented was limited by the small number of donors. Naive subsets generally had larger estimated clonotype richness than memory subsets did. Sharing across a handful of donors was observed for roughly 5.4% of naive CD4, about 4% of naive CD8, about 2.5% of memory CD4, and roughly 0.43% of memory CD8 clonotypes. Rarefaction of sorted-subset datasets indicated incomplete sequencing despite the large sequencing depth. Sampling was restricted to blood, and TCR repertoires in tissues likely differ from the TCR repertoires found in blood.

CD8 naive samples were obtained by positive selection for CCR7 among CD45RO-negative cells, yielding a CD45RA+CCR7+ population from which TemRA cells were excluded. The donors were healthy, HIV-negative adults who had no recently reported acute infections or vaccinations. Every donor was a Caucasian adult living in Nashville, Tennessee, USA. Blood was collected by leukapheresis, and PBMCs were isolated by Ficoll-Histopaque density gradient centrifugation and then cryopreserved in liquid nitrogen vapor phase. Analytical flow cytometry was used to check the purity and quantity of each magnetically sorted T cell population. Genomic DNA was isolated from every sorted fraction and measured by UV absorbance on a Nanodrop 2000c. The cysteine opens and the phenylalanine closes a CDR3 of 14 amino acids. Of the read, only the CDR3 DNA is kept; its 42 bases are in frame from base 1. Cut back by 1 base and 7 bases, the V and J ends lie 11 bases apart. CDR1 and CDR2, per the germline V gene (reference sequence), are SEHNR and FQNEAQ.

Using the deep immunoSEQ assay, TCR CDR3 regions were amplified from genomic DNA by multiplex PCR. Extracted genomic DNA from each cell subset was spread evenly across all wells of several immunoSEQ 96-well plates, with each plate serving as a replicate. For sorted subsets, each replicate PCR was loaded with approximately 190 ng genomic DNA, equivalent to about 30,000 T cell genomes. Purified libraries were quantified with a Qubit 3.0 fluorometer, sized on a Bioanalyzer 2100, and re-quantified with the KAPA Library Quantification kit. A separate single-read 150-cycle Illumina NextSeq 550 flow cell was used to sequence each immunoSEQ 96-well plate. Regarding the original processing steps: Because the immunoSEQ output held only junctional sequences and lacked quality scores, the filtering could not match the filtering applied to full-length reads. To assign V/J genes and CDR3, sequences were annotated using PyIR, a Python wrapper for IgBLAST v1.9, with IMGT germline references. Any read was removed if the V/J assignment was weak (E-value above 1e-6), the CDR3 was missing, or the read contained stop codons, out-of-frame junctions, or ambiguous translated residues. A V3J clonotype was defined by an identical inferred V gene, J gene, and CDR3 amino acid sequence. The percentage overlap between two repertoires was calculated by dividing the number of shared unique clonotypes by the size of the smaller repertoire. RTK rarefaction, the Chao1 estimator, and Recon v2.1 estimates of unobserved clonotypes were used to assess repertoire richness. OLGA was used to compute generation probabilities for all TCRbeta clonotypes that the gDNA method yielded from a handful of donors. TCRdb re-hosts the immuneACCESS table, in-frame sequences only. Its copies lack some clones; in the studies checked, an unresolved V gene accounts for under half of them, and the cause for the rest is not known. The DNA was the basis for D and trimming; V, J and clone size are from that table. The sample contains around 1.9 million clones, around 93% of them found a single time. Of the sample, under 2% falls within the top ten clones.

The chain is encoded by TRBV7-9 joined to TRBJ2-1; TRBD1 might be the D gene, on 6 matching bases. Material for sequencing was naive CD8+ T cells from PBMCs. According to the study, the label for this sample's cell subset or site signals: CD45RA+CCR7+. The origin of this receptor is a man aged 18 to 35 in good health. Some clones in this sample may be carry-over from other donors' samples. The CDR3 corresponds to CASSLVGASNEQFF. In nucleotides, the sequence is TGTGCCAGCAGCTTAGTGGGGGCATCGAATGAGCAGTTCTTC. With the portions outside the CDR3 filled from the reference TRBV7-9 and TRBJ2-1 genes, the complete variable region becomes DTGVSQNPRHKITKRGQNVTFRCDPISEHNRLYWYRQTLGQGPEFLTYFQNEAQLEKSRLLSDRFSAERPKGSFSTLEIQRTEQGDSAMYLCASSLVGASNEQFFGPGTRLTVL.